This T cell receptor beta chain was captured by sequencing in a study of T cells in Graves' hyperthyroidism and ophthalmopathy. Study-wide context: Peripheral blood was obtained at initial diagnosis, preceding any treatment.

Study-wide results and limits: Most expanded thyroid clonotypes above 0.001 also appeared in blood. Stable hyperthyroidism was separated from ophthalmopathy by a model based on 13 V-J features.

This clonotype was observed a few times. Antigen unknown. The CDR3 regions of TCR beta were amplified from RNA transcripts. The HTBI primer set served for first-round RT-PCR of the TCR CDR3. A single record per CDR3 protein comes from TCRdb applying MiXCR to the multiplex PCR reads. This table holds about 520,000 distinct CDR3 sequences, around 22% found once. From germline, CDR1 is KGHSH and CDR2 LQKENI. The ends were cut back, 2 bases at V and 3 bases at J, with 13 bases in the middle. This CDR3 is built from 15 residues. Cells are PBMCs isolated from around 9.4 ml of fresh blood. This receptor was obtained from a woman aged 25-40 years with Graves' ophthalmopathy. The genes are TRBV18 and TRBJ1-2; D is possibly TRBD1 (5 bases). The sample was blood. CDR3 bases: TGTGCCAGCTCACCAGGGGCAGGGATCGACTATGGCTACACCTTC. This translates into CASSPGAGIDYGYTF. The complete variable domain, with remaining parts taken from reference TRBV18 and TRBJ1-2, reads NAGVMQNPRHLVRRRGQEARLRCSPMKGHSHVYWYRQLPEEGLKFMVYLQKENIIDESGMPKERFSAEFPKEGPSILRIQQVVRGDSAAYFCASSPGAGIDYGYTFGSGTRLTVV.